This TCR beta chain is from a study of cytomegalovirus exposure and HLA in healthy donors. Study-wide results and caveats: In a later analysis, TCR beta V- and J-gene trimming showed a link to a missense DCLRE1C variant.

Germline V gene data show CDR1 as MDHEN and CDR2 as SYDVKM. V dropped 6 bases and J dropped 2; count of bases not matched to a gene: 7. This CDR3 spans 16 amino acids. Details on this clone: The antigen remains unidentified.

PCR was performed using 60 Vbeta and 13 Jbeta primers. Profiled with immunoSEQ multiplex PCR; TCRdb holds only in-frame clones, not every one. The table has roughly 200,000 clones, about 80% seen once. The clonotype comes from a woman aged 40 to 50 in good health and CMV-seronegative. This chain connects TRBV28 to TRBJ2-3; 11 bases align to TRBD2. Sequencing was performed on PBMCs. The CDR3 here is CASSRTTSGVTDTQYF. Here the CDR3 DNA reads TGTGCCAGCAGCCGGACGACTAGCGGGGTCACAGATACGCAGTATTTT.